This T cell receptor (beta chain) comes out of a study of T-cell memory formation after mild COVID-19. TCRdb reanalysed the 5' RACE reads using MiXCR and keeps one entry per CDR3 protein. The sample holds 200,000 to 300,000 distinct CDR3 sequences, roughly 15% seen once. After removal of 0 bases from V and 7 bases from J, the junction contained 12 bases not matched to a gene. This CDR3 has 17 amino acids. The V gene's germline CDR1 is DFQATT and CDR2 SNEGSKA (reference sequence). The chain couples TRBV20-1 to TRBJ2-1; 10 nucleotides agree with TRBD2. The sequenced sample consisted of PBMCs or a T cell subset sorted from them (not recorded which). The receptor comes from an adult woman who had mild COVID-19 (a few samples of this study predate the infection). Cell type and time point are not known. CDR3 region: CSARESASGRTWNEQFF. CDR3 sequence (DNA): TGCAGTGCTAGAGAATCGGCTAGCGGGAGAACTTGGAATGAGCAGTTCTTC.